These 26 T cell receptor beta chains share one sample of origin, sequenced in a study of CD4+ T cells in melanoma. Clones were read by immunoSEQ multiplex PCR, and TCRdb kept only the in-frame ones, dropping some. Among 50,000 or so clones listed, roughly 89% were seen once. The sample comprised peripheral blood. The receptor source for this set is a human donor with melanoma.

In nucleotides, the CDR3 is TGTGCCAGCAGCCCGATACAAGGACAGTCGAGCTCCTACGAGCAGTACTTC. Translating gives CASSPIQGQSSSYEQYF. This chain connects TRBV11-2 to TRBJ2-7; TRBD1 is a possible D gene (6 bases). Germline V gives CDR1 SGHAT, CDR2 FQNNGV. V shed 5 bases and J shed 0 bases, with 20 bases lying between them. This CDR3 has 17 residues. Looking up the rest from reference TRBV11-2 and TRBJ2-7 gives the full variable domain: EAGVAQSPRYKIIEKRQSVAFWCNPISGHATLYWYQQILGQGPKLLIQFQNNGVVDDSQLPKDRFSAERLKGVDSTLKIQPAKLEDSAVYLCASSPIQGQSSSYEQYFGPGTRLTVT.

The chain combines TRBV2 with TRBJ1-4; no firm D call. The CDR3 is made up of 14 amino acids. Germline V gene sequence: CDR1 SNHLY, CDR2 FYNNEI. Trimming took off 7 bases at V and 6 bases at J, with 15 bases between the two ends. DNA of the CDR3: TGTGCCAGCAACCTGCAGGTCAACTATGAAAAACTGTTTTTT. This translates into CASNLQVNYEKLFF.

The rearrangement links TRBV2 to TRBJ2-7; a possible D gene is TRBD1 (8 bases). The germline V gene encodes CDR1 SNHLY and CDR2 FYNNEI. The ends were cut back, 7 bases at V and 3 bases at J, with 16 bases in the middle. The CDR3 extends over 14 amino acids. The CDR3 sequence: CASKSYRGGYEQYF. For the CDR3, the DNA is TGTGCCAGCAAGAGTTACAGGGGGGGCTACGAGCAGTACTTC.

The chain's CDR3 is CASSDSPNRGPNEKLFF. The DNA for the CDR3 is TGTGCCAGCAGCGACTCCCCTAACAGGGGACCTAATGAAAAACTGTTTTTT. V and J are TRBV7-3 and TRBJ1-4; 7 bases align to TRBD1. The CDR3 extends over 17 amino acids. The germline CDR1 and CDR2 sequences are SGHTA and FQGTGA. V trimming: 5 bases; J trimming: 3 bases; junction bases outside the gene matches: 12.

The chain uses TRBV19 and TRBJ1-5; D unclear. The CDR3 sequence is 14 residues long. Trimming removed 7 bases at V and 4 bases at J, with 14 bases between. CDR1 and CDR2 (germline): LNHDA, SQIVND (reference sequence). In DNA, the CDR3 is TGTGCCAGTAACCGTGGAATTCCGAATCAGCCCCAGCATTTT. Encoded protein: CASNRGIPNQPQHF.

This clone has a single count. V is TRBV7-6 and J is TRBJ1-2; unclear D gene. V was cut by 1 base and J by 5 bases, with 14 bases left in between. CDR1 and CDR2 (germline): SGHVS, FNYEAQ. CDR3 length: 15 amino acids. This CDR3 is CASSLEDRGAYGYTF. In DNA form, the CDR3 reads TGTGCCAGCAGCTTAGAGGACCGCGGTGCTTATGGCTACACCTTC.

The J gene is TRBJ2-7, the V gene TRBV28; 9 bases are a match to TRBD1. V lost 2 bases to trimming and J lost 3 bases; unmatched junction nucleotides: 5. CDR3 length equals 15 residues. The germline CDR1 and CDR2 sequences are MDHEN and SYDVKM. CDR3 bases: TGTGCCAGCAGTTTAATAGGACAGGGGAGCTACGAGCAGTACTTC. It encodes CASSLIGQGSYEQYF.

The chain has TRBV9 and TRBJ2-5; D is perhaps TRBD2 (6 bases). Trimming removed 3 bases from V and 3 bases from J, with 9 bases in between. CDR3 length equals 13 residues. The germline V gene encodes CDR1 SGDLS and CDR2 YYNGEE. CDR3 nucleotide sequence: TGTGCCAGCAGCGGGGCTAGCGAAGAGACCCAGTACTTC. It specifies CASSGASEETQYF.

This chain links TRBV5-1 with TRBJ2-1; TRBD2 matches at 16 bases. After removal of 3 bases from V and 15 bases from J, the junction contained 12 bases not matched to a gene. CDR1 is SGHRS, CDR2 YFSETQ, per germline. This CDR3 region has 16 residues. As DNA, the CDR3 is TGCGCCAGCAGCTCACCCGGGACTAGCGGGGGGGCCAGTCCGTTCTTC. Translating gives CASSSPGTSGGASPFF.

The gene calls are TRBV10-1 and TRBJ2-3; no definite D call. From germline, CDR1 is WNHNN and CDR2 SYGVQD (reference sequence). The V and J ends lost 0 bases and 6 bases respectively, with 10 bases between them. The CDR3 length is 14 residues. CDR3 region: CASSESLSADTQYF. CDR3 nucleotides: TGCGCCAGCAGTGAGTCGCTCAGCGCGGATACGCAGTATTTT.

This sequence joins TRBV5-6 and TRBJ1-5, with D possibly being TRBD1 (6 bases). This CDR3 is built from 15 residues. Germline V CDR1 and CDR2: SGHDT, YYEEEE. The V and J ends lost 4 bases and 4 bases respectively, with 15 bases between them. The CDR3 region is CASSKSDRKNQPQHF. CDR3 nucleotides: TGTGCCAGCAGCAAATCGGACAGAAAAAATCAGCCCCAGCATTTT.

The V call is TRBV18, the J call TRBJ2-2; weak D call: TRBD1 (6 bases). Germline CDR1 and CDR2: KGHSH and LQKENI. CDR3 size: 16 residues. Deletions cut 3 bases from V and 0 bases from J, with 11 bases between. For the CDR3, the DNA is TGTGCCAGCTCACCCTTCGACAGGACGAACACCGGGGAGCTGTTTTTT. Translated, it gives CASSPFDRTNTGELFF.

This chain links TRBV7-3 with TRBJ2-5; 9 nucleotides line up with TRBD1. The ends lost 5 bases at V and 5 bases at J; junction bases unmatched: 6. The CDR3 runs 14 residues. From germline, CDR1 is SGHTA and CDR2 FQGTGA. CDR3 protein: CASSLTGGRETQYF. The CDR3 DNA reads TGTGCCAGCAGCCTTACAGGGGGCCGGGAGACCCAGTACTTC.

The gene calls are TRBV2 and TRBJ2-2, with 7 bases fitting TRBD2. The CDR3 length is 13 residues. V was pared by 9 bases and J by 1 base, with 2 bases of the junction left unmatched. CDR1 and CDR2 from the germline V gene are SNHLY and FYNNEI. CDR3 DNA: TGTGCCAGGAGCGGGGAGAACACCGGGGAGCTGTTTTTT. Translating gives CARSGENTGELFF.

Here the CDR3 reads CASSQTSTQYF. CDR3 nucleotides: TGTGCCAGCAGCCAGACGTCGACCCAGTACTTC. The chain uses TRBV14 and TRBJ2-5; D gene ambiguous. Between the trimmed V and J ends, which lost 3 bases and 7 bases, there was a span of 6 bases. Looked up from germline, CDR1 is SGHDN and CDR2 is FVKESK. The CDR3 is 11 amino acids. The variable domain in full, completed from reference TRBV14 and TRBJ2-5, reads EAGVTQFPSHSVIEKGQTVTLRCDPISGHDNLYWYRRVMGKEIKFLLHFVKESKQDESGMPNNRFLAERTGGTYSTLKVQPAELEDSGVYFCASSQTSTQYFGPGTRLLVL.

The J gene is TRBJ1-2, the V gene TRBV7-2; 8 nucleotides align to TRBD1. With 5 bases clipped from V and 7 bases from J, the junction kept 12 bases outside the gene matches. This CDR3 spans 15 amino acids. Germline V gives CDR1 SGHTA, CDR2 FQGNSA. The CDR3 sequence: CASSLGDRPRVGYTF. The DNA of the CDR3 is TGTGCCAGCAGCCTCGGGGACAGGCCAAGAGTTGGCTACACCTTC. Looking up the rest from reference TRBV7-2 and TRBJ1-2 gives the full variable domain: GAGVSQSPSNKVTEKGKDVELRCDPISGHTALYWYRQSLGQGLEFLIYFQGNSAPDKSGLPSDRFSAERTGGSVSTLTIQRTQQEDSAVYLCASSLGDRPRVGYTFGSGTRLTVV.

This clone was found once. This chain joins TRBV7-2 and TRBJ2-7; 8 bases are a match to TRBD1. Germline V gene data show CDR1 as SGHTA and CDR2 as FQGNSA. The CDR3 is made up of 15 amino acids. Unmatched junction bases numbered 8, after V lost 1 base and J lost 6 bases. The CDR3 sequence is CASSLGGQGLSEQYF. The CDR3 coding sequence is TGTGCCAGCAGCTTAGGAGGACAGGGCCTCAGCGAGCAGTACTTC.

The V and J genes are TRBV9 and TRBJ2-5; 8 nucleotides align to TRBD1. Judging by the DNA end, TRBJ2-7 fits better; the J call may be wrong. CDR1 is SGDLS, CDR2 YYNGEE, per germline. The CDR3 length is 14 residues. This CDR3 is CASSVGQGNYEQYF. CDR3 coding DNA: TGTGCCAGCAGCGTAGGACAGGGGAACTACGAGCAGTACTTC.

The J gene is TRBJ1-2, the V gene TRBV4-3; 10 positions match TRBD1. CDR3 length: 18 amino acids. Per the germline V gene, CDR1 is LGHNA and CDR2 is YSLEER. V lost 0 bases and J lost 2; bases outside the gene matches: 9. CDR3 region: CASSQDSTGGRLNYGYTF. CDR3 DNA sequence: TGCGCCAGCAGCCAAGATTCGACAGGGGGCCGTCTAAACTATGGCTACACCTTC.

The chain uses TRBV6-1 and TRBJ2-2; D unresolved. Trimming cost V 3 bases and J 0 bases, with 5 bases left between them. Germline CDR1 reads MNHNS; CDR2 reads SASEGT. The CDR3 is 14 amino acids. In nucleotides, the CDR3 is TGTGCCAGCAGTGACATGGCGAACACCGGGGAGCTGTTTTTT. Translation gives CASSDMANTGELFF.

The chain has TRBV19 and TRBJ1-6; no definite D call. The V end lost 8 bases, the J end lost 5 bases, and 4 bases lay between the germline ends. The CDR3 runs to 11 residues. Germline V gives CDR1 LNHDA, CDR2 SQIVND (reference sequence). Here the CDR3 reads CASSHNSPLHF. In nucleotides, the CDR3 is TGTGCCAGTTCCCATAATTCACCCCTCCACTTT.

The genes are TRBV5-1 and TRBJ1-4; D gene unclear. The CDR3 has 12 amino acids. Trimming removed 5 bases at V and 7 bases at J, with 9 bases between. Germline V lookup: CDR1 SGHRS, CDR2 YFSETQ. In nucleotides, the CDR3 is TGCGCCAGCAGGAGGGATCTTGAAAAACTGTTTTTT. Translated, it gives CASRRDLEKLFF.

The gene calls are TRBV11-2 and TRBJ2-3; D might be TRBD2 (6 bases). This CDR3 contains 12 residues. Germline lookup yields CDR1 SGHAT and CDR2 FQNNGV. V lost 3 bases to trimming and J lost 5 bases, with 6 bases between them. The chain's CDR3 is CASSLGGDTQYF. CDR3 nucleotide sequence: TGTGCCAGCAGCTTGGGGGGAGATACGCAGTATTTT.

This clone was recorded once. The chain links TRBV10-3 to TRBJ2-3; no clear D. V lost 5 bases and J lost 1, with 7 bases in between. CDR1 ENHRY and CDR2 SYGVKD come from the germline V gene. The CDR3 is 13 residues long. The CDR3 DNA is TGTGCCATCAGTTTCTCCGGCACAGATACGCAGTATTTT. Protein sequence: CAISFSGTDTQYF.

This clone has a single count. The V gene is TRBV15, the J gene TRBJ1-5; 9 bases align to TRBD1. The CDR3 loop spans 13 amino acids. With 10 bases clipped from V and 7 bases from J, the junction kept 8 bases outside the gene matches. CDR1 and CDR2 from the germline V gene are LNHNV and YYDKDF (reference sequence). CDR3 DNA: TGTGCCAGCGGACAGGGGAATAGGCAGCCCCAGCATTTT. Its protein is CASGQGNRQPQHF.

This rearrangement joins TRBV6-6 to TRBJ1-1; TRBD1 might be the D (5 bases). Looked up from germline, CDR1 is MNHNY and CDR2 is SVGAGI (reference sequence). The V and J ends lost 10 bases and 2 bases respectively, with 14 bases between them. This CDR3 region has 13 residues. CDR3 protein: CAISRAGNTEAFF. The CDR3 DNA sequence: TGTGCCATCAGCAGGGCTGGAAACACTGAAGCTTTCTTT.